This entry describes one T cell receptor (beta chain). Clones were sequenced by immunoSEQ multiplex PCR, and TCRdb holds only the in-frame ones, with some missing. The table includes 62,000 or so clones, 88% detected once. This record comes from a study of blood T cell repertoires in COVID-19. Study summary: Acute-phase and convalescent COVID-19 samples originated in the United States, Italy and Spain.

Germline assignment: CDR1 SGHTA and CDR2 FQGNSA. V lost 2 bases to trimming and J lost 2 bases, with 6 bases between them. CDR3 length: 13 amino acids. This chain connects TRBV7-2 to TRBJ2-5, with D unclear. This TCR was sampled from a human donor in a cohort sampled during active COVID-19. The sample comprised peripheral blood. The CDR3 is CASSLMTQETQYF. CDR3 sequence (DNA): TGTGCCAGCAGCTTAATGACTCAAGAGACCCAGTACTTC.